These 31 T cell receptor beta chains were sequenced from one sample in a study of T cell responses to AZD1222 COVID-19 vaccine. Sequenced by immunoSEQ multiplex PCR; TCRdb stores in-frame clones only, minus some. The sample lists about 140,000 clones, roughly nine tenths occurring once. The material sequenced was peripheral blood, taken on day 0 of AZD1222 vaccination. The source is an adult in good health.

CDR3 residues: CASSLAGGPNEQFF. The CDR3 DNA follows: TGTGCCAGCAGCCTAGCGGGAGGGCCAAATGAGCAGTTCTTC. The chain combines TRBV11-2 with TRBJ2-1, with 12 positions matching TRBD2. V gave up 5 bases and J gave up 7 bases; unmatched junction bases: 3. Germline V gene lookup returns CDR1 SGHAT and CDR2 FQNNGV. The CDR3 runs 14 residues.

V is TRBV19 and J is TRBJ2-5; 12 nucleotides line up with TRBD2. Germline CDR1 is LNHDA and CDR2 is SQIVND (reference sequence). Losses at the gene ends were 2 bases for V and 5 bases for J; bases not matched to a gene: 9. CDR3 length equals 17 residues. The CDR3 DNA follows: TGTGCCAGTAGTATACCTAGCGGGAGGGCCTCTGTGGAGACCCAGTACTTC. The encoded protein is CASSIPSGRASVETQYF.

The chain recombines TRBV6-1 with TRBJ2-7; D may correspond to TRBD1 or TRBD2 (5 bases each). CDR1 is MNHNS and CDR2 is SASEGT in the germline V gene. The CDR3 is made up of 15 amino acids. With 0 bases removed from V and 2 bases from J, the gap between germline ends came to 11 bases. The chain's CDR3 is CASSEAAGSAYEQYF. CDR3 coding DNA: TGTGCCAGCAGTGAAGCCGCAGGGAGCGCCTACGAGCAGTACTTC.

The rearrangement links TRBV28 to TRBJ1-5; no clear D. Germline CDR1 MDHEN, CDR2 SYDVKM. The CDR3 has 13 residues. V was cut by 5 bases and J by 3 bases, with 8 bases left in between. The CDR3 DNA reads as TGTGCCAGCAGTGACGGCTTCAATCAGCCCCAGCATTTT. It translates to CASSDGFNQPQHF.

V usage is TRBV7-2 and J usage is TRBJ2-2, with TRBD1 as a possible D gene (6 bases). Germline V gives CDR1 SGHTA, CDR2 FQGNSA. V lost 5 bases, J lost 3 bases, and 16 bases lay in between. The length of the CDR3 is 16 residues. CDR3 protein: CASSRTQGSYTGELFF. The DNA of the CDR3 is TGTGCCAGCAGCCGTACACAGGGATCTTACACCGGGGAGCTGTTTTTT.

Only a few counts were recorded for this clone. The genes are TRBV9 and TRBJ2-7; 14 bases line up with TRBD2. Trimming removed 0 bases from V and 4 bases from J; junction bases left unmatched: 12. CDR1 SGDLS and CDR2 YYNGEE come from the germline V gene. The CDR3 is 19 residues long. The CDR3 DNA is TGTGCCAGCAGCGTAGCGAATCCGGGACTAGCGGGAGAACCATACGAGCAGTACTTC. It specifies CASSVANPGLAGEPYEQYF.

The CDR3: CASSDPKGQGRTVNTEAFF. In nucleotides, the CDR3 is TGTGCCAGCAGTGATCCAAAAGGGCAGGGACGGACCGTGAACACTGAAGCTTTCTTT. This sequence joins TRBV2 and TRBJ1-1; perhaps TRBD1 as D (5 bases). Trimming cost V 3 bases and J 0 bases, with 23 bases left between them. The CDR3 sequence is 19 residues long. The V gene's germline CDR1 is SNHLY and CDR2 FYNNEI.

The chain carries TRBV19 and TRBJ1-1, with D uncertain. The length of the CDR3 is 13 residues. Trimming cost V 7 bases and J 4 bases, with 13 bases left between them. Germline CDR1 LNHDA, CDR2 SQIVND (reference sequence). The CDR3 DNA reads TGTGCCAGTAAGGTGAGGGCGTCCACTGAAGCTTTCTTT. Encoded protein: CASKVRASTEAFF.

The chain joins TRBV7-9 to TRBJ2-2, with D possibly matching TRBD1 (6 bases). V was trimmed by 3 bases and J by 2 bases, leaving 13 bases between them. Germline V lookup: CDR1 SEHNR, CDR2 FQNEAQ (reference sequence). The CDR3 has 16 amino acids. CDR3 in amino acids: CASSFMSGVNTGELFF. In DNA, the CDR3 is TGTGCCAGCAGCTTTATGTCAGGGGTTAACACCGGGGAGCTGTTTTTT. Based on the CDR3 plus reference TRBV7-9 and TRBJ2-2, the full variable domain is DTGVSQNPRHKITKRGQNVTFRCDPISEHNRLYWYRQTLGQGPEFLTYFQNEAQLEKSRLLSDRFSAERPKGSFSTLEIQRTEQGDSAMYLCASSFMSGVNTGELFFGEGSRLTVL.

The chain carries TRBV27 and TRBJ1-2, with D tentatively TRBD1 (5 bases). The CDR3 extends over 12 amino acids. CDR1 is MNHEY, CDR2 SMNVEV, per germline (reference sequence). V lost 8 bases and J lost 8, with 15 bases in between. The chain's CDR3 is CASSIGGRGYTF. In DNA, the CDR3 is TGTGCCAGCTCTATCGGGGGACGAGGCTACACCTTC.

This chain connects TRBV5-1 to TRBJ1-4; D remains ambiguous. The CDR3 is made up of 15 amino acids. Germline V gene sequence: CDR1 SGHRS, CDR2 YFSETQ. The V gene lost 1 base and the J gene lost 8 bases, with 15 bases spanning the gap. CDR3 sequence reads: CASSLLDPGLEKLFF. The CDR3 DNA is TGCGCCAGCAGCTTGCTAGACCCTGGGCTGGAAAAACTGTTTTTT.

The chain couples TRBV18 to TRBJ2-3; D not certain. CDR1 and CDR2 from the germline V gene are KGHSH and LQKENI. V was shortened by 3 bases and J by 3 bases, with 16 bases between the two germline ends. The CDR3 runs to 16 residues. The CDR3 DNA reads as TGTGCCAGCTCACCGTTGGGAAGGGCCGGGACAGATACGCAGTATTTT. Amino acids: CASSPLGRAGTDTQYF.

The genes are TRBV13 and TRBJ2-1, with TRBD2 matching 11 bases. Germline loops: CDR1 PRHDT, CDR2 FYEKMQ (reference sequence). The ends lost 1 base at V and 6 bases at J; junction bases unmatched: 2. The CDR3 has 15 residues. The CDR3 DNA follows: TGTGCCAGCAGCTTAGAGGGACTAGCGGTCAATGAGCAGTTCTTC. It codes for CASSLEGLAVNEQFF.

The V gene is TRBV19, the J gene TRBJ1-2; D not certain. Germline CDR1 reads LNHDA; CDR2 reads SQIVND (reference sequence). The CDR3 has 13 amino acids. The ends were cut back, 3 bases at V and 5 bases at J, with 10 bases in the middle. The CDR3 bases are TGTGCCAGTAGTATTTCTAAGGTGTATGGCTACACCTTC. Protein sequence: CASSISKVYGYTF.

The chain carries TRBV11-2 and TRBJ1-1, with TRBD1 as a possible D gene (5 bases). Germline V gives CDR1 SGHAT, CDR2 FQNNGV. With 0 bases removed from V and 2 bases from J, the gap between germline ends came to 10 bases. The CDR3 is 15 residues long. The CDR3 protein is CASSLEGGANTEAFF. CDR3 DNA: TGTGCCAGCAGCTTAGAAGGTGGGGCCAACACTGAAGCTTTCTTT.

The chain joins TRBV6-5 to TRBJ2-2; 12 bases align to TRBD2. The length of the CDR3 is 14 residues. Germline V gene data show CDR1 as MNHEY and CDR2 as SVGAGI. Trimming cost V 6 bases and J 9 bases; bases outside gene matches: 5. CDR3 bases: TGTGCCAGCAGGGGACTAGCGGGTTTCAGGGAGCTGTTTTTT. This sequence encodes CASRGLAGFRELFF.

The rearrangement joins TRBV5-5 to TRBJ1-5; D not resolved. The V end lost 0 bases, the J end lost 7 bases, and 14 bases lay between the germline ends. Germline V gene lookup returns CDR1 SGHKS and CDR2 YYEKEE (reference sequence). The CDR3 extends over 15 amino acids. The CDR3 region is CASSLDLRGLQPQHF. DNA of the CDR3: TGTGCCAGCAGCTTGGATCTTCGAGGATTGCAGCCCCAGCATTTT. Using reference TRBV5-5 and TRBJ1-5 for the parts outside the CDR3, the full variable domain is DAGVTQSPTHLIKTRGQQVTLRCSPISGHKSVSWYQQVLGQGPQFIFQYYEKEERGRGNFPDRFSARQFPNYSSELNVNALLLGDSALYLCASSLDLRGLQPQHFGDGTRLSIL.

This chain connects TRBV9 to TRBJ2-7, with 7 bases aligning to TRBD1. V lost 3 bases, J lost 2 bases, and 5 bases stayed unmatched. Germline V gene lookup returns CDR1 SGDLS and CDR2 YYNGEE. The CDR3 covers 14 residues. CDR3 in amino acids: CASSAGTVPYEQYF. CDR3 nucleotide sequence: TGTGCCAGCAGCGCCGGGACAGTTCCCTACGAGCAGTACTTC.

The rearrangement links TRBV28 to TRBJ1-2, with a possible D match to TRBD1 (6 bases). This CDR3 has 13 residues. The germline CDR1 and CDR2 sequences are MDHEN and SYDVKM. With 6 bases removed from V and 8 bases from J, the gap between germline ends came to 16 bases. Here the CDR3 DNA reads TGTGCCAGCAGGGGACATGGAGGGAACGGCTACACCTTC. Protein sequence: CASRGHGGNGYTF.

This chain uses TRBV14 with TRBJ1-1; 10 bases agree with TRBD1. With V trimmed by 4 bases and J by 2 bases, 4 bases remained unmatched. CDR1 SGHDN and CDR2 FVKESK come from the germline V gene. The CDR3 loop spans 15 amino acids. DNA of the CDR3: TGTGCCAGCAGCCTCAGGACAGGGGGAAACACTGAAGCTTTCTTT. It translates to CASSLRTGGNTEAFF.

The rearrangement uses TRBV5-5 and TRBJ1-2; no reliable D call. This CDR3 region has 16 residues. Trimming cost V 0 bases and J 4 bases, with 16 bases left between them. CDR1 SGHKS and CDR2 YYEKEE come from the germline V gene (reference sequence). In DNA, the CDR3 is TGTGCCAGCAGCTTGGCCGAGGCGAGCCTGTCCTATGGCTACACCTTC. This translates into CASSLAEASLSYGYTF.

The genes are TRBV19 and TRBJ1-2, with 8 bases identical to TRBD1. V shed 3 bases and J 4 bases; nucleotides not matched to a gene: 10. Germline CDR1 LNHDA, CDR2 SQIVND (reference sequence). There are 16 residues in the CDR3. CDR3 DNA sequence: TGTGCCAGTAGTATTTCGTTTCCGGACAGGGCCTATGGCTACACCTTC. It translates to CASSISFPDRAYGYTF.

The chain combines TRBV7-3 with TRBJ2-7; 7 nucleotides match TRBD2. The CDR3 is made up of 14 amino acids. Germline CDR1 is SGHTA and CDR2 is FQGTGA. The J segment lost 7 bases and the V segment lost 5 bases, leaving 11 bases of the junction unmatched. Here the CDR3 reads CASSLDPGGREQYF. As DNA, the CDR3 is TGTGCCAGCAGCCTGGACCCGGGGGGACGGGAGCAGTACTTC.

V usage is TRBV25-1 and J usage is TRBJ1-1; TRBD1 might be the D (6 bases). Germline assignment: CDR1 MGHDK and CDR2 SYGVNS. V was trimmed by 6 bases and J by 3 bases, leaving 14 bases between them. This CDR3 comprises 14 residues. This CDR3 is CASRETGFDTEAFF. The CDR3 DNA reads as TGTGCCAGCAGGGAAACAGGGTTCGACACTGAAGCTTTCTTT.

The chain joins TRBV6-5 to TRBJ2-7, with TRBD1 matching 9 bases. This CDR3 is built from 12 residues. Trimming took 8 bases from V and 5 from J; bases not matched to a gene: 4. Germline V gene data show CDR1 as MNHEY and CDR2 as SVGAGI. The CDR3 loop reads CASEDRGNEQYF. For the CDR3, the DNA is TGTGCCAGCGAAGACAGGGGGAACGAGCAGTACTTC.

The rearrangement joins TRBV30 to TRBJ1-2; TRBD1 might be the D (5 bases). Germline lookup yields CDR1 GTSNPN and CDR2 SVGIG (reference sequence). This CDR3 is 14 amino acids long. V was clipped by 0 bases and J by 4 bases, with 12 bases between them. CDR3: CAWSVGQGSYGYTF. The CDR3 DNA is TGTGCCTGGAGTGTAGGTCAGGGATCCTATGGCTACACCTTC.

The chain combines TRBV2 with TRBJ1-6; weak D call: TRBD1 (6 bases). Germline loops: CDR1 SNHLY, CDR2 FYNNEI. The CDR3 sequence is 14 residues long. Trimming pared 8 bases from V and 10 bases from J, leaving 18 bases between. CDR3 amino acids: CASQTGPGGSPLHF. CDR3 DNA sequence: TGTGCCAGCCAAACCGGGCCCGGGGGCTCACCCCTCCACTTT.

The chain uses TRBV19 and TRBJ1-5; perhaps TRBD1 as D (6 bases). The CDR3 contains 14 residues. Trimming removed 5 bases from V and 4 bases from J, with 12 bases in between. The V gene's germline CDR1 is LNHDA and CDR2 SQIVND (reference sequence). The CDR3 DNA reads as TGTGCCAGTAGTGCCTCAACAGGGAATCAGCCCCAGCATTTT. As protein: CASSASTGNQPQHF.

The chain couples TRBV6-5 to TRBJ2-6, with D uncertain. Germline values: CDR1 MNHEY, CDR2 SVGAGI. The length of the CDR3 is 14 residues. V was shortened by 4 bases and J by 2 bases, with 6 bases between the two germline ends. In nucleotides, the CDR3 is TGTGCCAGCAGTTCTGTGGCTGGGGCCAACGTCCTGACTTTC. Translated, it gives CASSSVAGANVLTF.

The V call is TRBV18, the J call TRBJ2-3; TRBD1 is a possible D gene (6 bases). Germline V lookup: CDR1 KGHSH, CDR2 LQKENI. The CDR3 runs 14 residues. Trimming stripped 7 bases from V and 4 bases from J, with 15 bases between. The CDR3 bases are TGTGCCAGCTTCACTCGGTCAGGGGCAGATACGCAGTATTTT. Translation gives CASFTRSGADTQYF.

The chain has TRBV6-5 and TRBJ1-5; no firm D call. The germline V and J ends were trimmed by 4 bases and 3 bases, with 4 bases remaining between them. The CDR3 contains 12 residues. From germline, CDR1 is MNHEY and CDR2 SVGAGI. CDR3 nucleotide sequence: TGTGCCAGCAGTTCTCCCAATCAGCCCCAGCATTTT. As protein: CASSSPNQPQHF.